This note documents a single T cell receptor beta chain sequence. Its specificity is not known. Per the germline V gene, CDR1 is SGHVS and CDR2 is FNYEAQ. The V end lost 7 bases, the J end lost 2 bases, and 21 bases lay between the germline ends. This CDR3 is 18 amino acids long. This entry is derived from a study of T cell repertoires in cytomegalovirus infection. Study-level background: Researchers turned to recently identified HLA-C-restricted CMV epitopes as well as well-studied HLA-B-restricted ones. Evidence of both CMV infection and a matching HLA type came from public TCR beta signatures.

MiXCR, run by TCRdb on the reads, gives a single entry per CDR3 protein. This table has 700,000 to 850,000 distinct CDR3 sequences, approximately 29% appearing once. The source material was cultured CD8+ T cells from PBMCs, sampled from culture after CMV antigen stimulation. The V call is TRBV7-6, the J call TRBJ2-6; the D gene is possibly TRBD1 (6 bases). The TCR originated in a human donor in good health (CMV status not recorded). Some clones in this sample may be carry-over from other donors' samples. CDR3 nucleotides: TGTGCCAGCATAGTAACTACCCTACAGGGCGCTGGGGCCAACGTCCTGACTTTC. Residues: CASIVTTLQGAGANVLTF.